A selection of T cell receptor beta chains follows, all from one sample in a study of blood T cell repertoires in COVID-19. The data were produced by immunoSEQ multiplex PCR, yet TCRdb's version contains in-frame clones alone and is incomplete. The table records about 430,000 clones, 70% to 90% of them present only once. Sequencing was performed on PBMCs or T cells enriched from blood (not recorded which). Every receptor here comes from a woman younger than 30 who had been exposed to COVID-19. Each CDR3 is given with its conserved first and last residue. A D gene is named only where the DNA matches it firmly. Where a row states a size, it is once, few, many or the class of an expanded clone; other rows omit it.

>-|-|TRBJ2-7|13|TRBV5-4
CASSRGGDPEQYF
TGTGCCAGCAGCCGTGGAGGGGACCCCGAGCAGTACTTC
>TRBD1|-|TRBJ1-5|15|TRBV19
CATIPTGGRGQPQHF
TGTGCCACCATACCCACAGGGGGCCGAGGTCAGCCCCAGCATTTT
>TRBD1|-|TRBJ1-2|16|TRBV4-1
CASSQEATGFIYGYTF
TGCGCCAGCAGCCAAGAAGCGACAGGGTTCATCTATGGCTACACCTTC
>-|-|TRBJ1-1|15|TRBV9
CASSVEGTWGTEAFF
TGTGCCAGCAGCGTAGAAGGGACATGGGGCACTGAAGCTTTCTTT
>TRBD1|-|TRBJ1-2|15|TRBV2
CASSSGTGDRYGYTF
TGTGCCAGCAGCTCCGGGACAGGGGATCGATATGGCTACACCTTC
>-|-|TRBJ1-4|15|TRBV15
CATSRGGSLREKLFF
TGTGCCACCAGCCGGGGGGGTAGCCTTAGAGAAAAACTGTTTTTT
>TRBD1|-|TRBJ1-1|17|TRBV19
CASSTDRAFVRHTEAFF
TGTGCCAGTAGTACCGACAGGGCGTTTGTGAGGCACACTGAAGCTTTCTTT
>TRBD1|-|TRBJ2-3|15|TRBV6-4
CASSGTGRWTDTQYF
TGTGCCAGCAGTGGGACAGGGAGGTGGACAGATACGCAGTATTTT
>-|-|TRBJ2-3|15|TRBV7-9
CASSSGSPSTDTQYF
TGTGCCAGCAGCTCAGGGTCGCCTAGCACAGATACGCAGTATTTT
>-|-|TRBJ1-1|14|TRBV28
CASSTQPRNTEAFF
TGTGCCAGCAGTACCCAACCTAGGAACACTGAAGCTTTCTTT
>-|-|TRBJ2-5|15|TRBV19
CASSIGGGLQETQYF
TGTGCCAGTAGTATAGGGGGGGGGCTTCAAGAGACCCAGTACTTC
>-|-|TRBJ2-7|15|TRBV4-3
CASSQDIDLSYEQYF
TGCGCCAGCAGCCAAGATATAGATCTCTCCTACGAGCAGTACTTC
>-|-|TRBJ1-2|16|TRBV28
CASSLANRVLRYGYTF
TGTGCCAGCAGTTTGGCGAACAGGGTGCTGCGATATGGCTACACCTTC
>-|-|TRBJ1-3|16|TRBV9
CASSVRQGSSGNTIYF
TGTGCCAGCAGCGTACGGCAGGGCAGCTCTGGAAACACCATATATTTT
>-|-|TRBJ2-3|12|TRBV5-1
CASSLTADTQYF
TGCGCCAGCAGCCTCACAGCAGATACGCAGTATTTT
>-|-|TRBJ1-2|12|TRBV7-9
CASKGDNYGYTF
TGTGCCAGCAAAGGGGATAACTATGGCTACACCTTC
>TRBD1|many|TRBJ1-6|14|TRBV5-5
CASSLGQENSPLHF
TGTGCCAGCAGCTTAGGACAGGAGAATTCACCCCTCCACTTT
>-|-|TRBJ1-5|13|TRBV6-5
CATREGGNQPQHF
TGTGCCACGCGGGAAGGAGGCAATCAGCCCCAGCATTTT
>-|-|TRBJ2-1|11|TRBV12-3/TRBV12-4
CASSFAAGQFF
TGTGCCAGCAGTTTTGCAGCAGGGCAGTTCTTC
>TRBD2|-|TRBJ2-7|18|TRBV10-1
CASSGAGTLGGTSSEQYF
TGCGCCAGCAGTGGCGCGGGAACATTAGGAGGGACTAGCAGCGAGCAGTACTTC
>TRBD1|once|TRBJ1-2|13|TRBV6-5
CATFPRDSYGYTF
TGTGCCACCTTCCCTCGGGACAGCTATGGCTACACCTTC
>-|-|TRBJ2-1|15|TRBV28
CASSLSRSSYNEQFF
TGTGCCAGCAGTTTATCCCGCAGCTCCTACAATGAGCAGTTCTTC
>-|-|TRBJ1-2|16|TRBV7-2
CASSLGYRGMGYGYTF
TGTGCCAGCAGCTTAGGGTATAGGGGCATGGGCTATGGCTACACCTTC
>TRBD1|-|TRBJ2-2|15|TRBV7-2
CASSYRGSGPGELFF
TGTGCCAGCAGTTACAGGGGCTCAGGGCCCGGGGAGCTGTTTTTT
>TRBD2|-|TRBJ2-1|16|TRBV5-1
CASSLVRGGPDNEQFF
TGCGCCAGCAGCTTGGTTCGCGGGGGGCCGGACAATGAGCAGTTCTTC
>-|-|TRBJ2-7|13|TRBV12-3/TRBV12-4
CASSSGRGYEQYF
TGTGCCAGCAGTTCCGGGCGAGGGTACGAGCAGTACTTC
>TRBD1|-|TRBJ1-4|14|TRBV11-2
CASSSRTGWEKLFF
TGTGCCAGCAGCTCACGGACAGGGTGGGAAAAACTGTTTTTT
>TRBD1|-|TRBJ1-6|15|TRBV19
CASSLGQVINSPLHF
TGTGCCAGTAGTCTCGGACAGGTGATTAATTCACCCCTCCACTTT
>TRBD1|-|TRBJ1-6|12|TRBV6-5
CASSNRGSPLHF
TGTGCCAGCTCTAACAGGGGTTCACCCCTCCACTTT
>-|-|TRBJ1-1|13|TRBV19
CASNTGSNTEAFF
TGTGCCAGTAATACGGGGTCCAACACTGAAGCTTTCTTT
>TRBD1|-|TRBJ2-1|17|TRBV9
CASSVSPRTGGYNEQFF
TGTGCCAGCAGCGTTTCCCCTCGGACAGGGGGATACAATGAGCAGTTCTTC
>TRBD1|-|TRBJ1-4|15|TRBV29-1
CSVPGGIGTNEKLFF
TGCAGCGTTCCAGGGGGCATAGGAACTAATGAAAAACTGTTTTTT
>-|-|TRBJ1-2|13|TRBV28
CASSWAASYGYTF
TGTGCCAGCAGTTGGGCAGCTTCCTATGGCTACACCTTC
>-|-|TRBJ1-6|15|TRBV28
CASSAHTGYYSPLHF
TGTGCCAGCAGTGCCCACACAGGGTACTATTCACCCCTCCACTTT
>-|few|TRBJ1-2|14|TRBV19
CASSIELAYYGYTF
TGTGCCAGTAGTATAGAATTAGCCTACTATGGCTACACCTTC
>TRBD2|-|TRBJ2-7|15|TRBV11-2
CASSLGSGSIYEQYF
TGTGCCAGCAGCTTAGGTAGCGGGAGCATCTACGAGCAGTACTTC
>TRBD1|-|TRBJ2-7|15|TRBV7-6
CASSLETGSSYEQYF
TGTGCCAGCAGCTTAGAGACAGGGAGCTCCTACGAGCAGTACTTC
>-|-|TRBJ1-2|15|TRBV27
CASSLSGSGVRGYTF
TGTGCCAGCAGTTTATCCGGGTCAGGGGTTCGCGGCTACACCTTC
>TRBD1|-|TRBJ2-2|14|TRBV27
CASRQGSNTGELFF
TGTGCCAGTAGACAGGGCTCGAACACCGGGGAGCTGTTTTTT
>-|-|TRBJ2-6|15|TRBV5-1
CASSLAQGGANVLTF
TGCGCCAGCAGCTTGGCGCAGGGTGGGGCCAACGTCCTGACTTTC
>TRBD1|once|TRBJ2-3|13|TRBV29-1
CSVETGARDTQYF
TGCAGCGTTGAAACAGGGGCGAGGGATACGCAGTATTTT
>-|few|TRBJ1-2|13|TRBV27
CASSFGQNYGYTF
TGTGCCAGCAGTTTTGGGCAGAACTATGGCTACACCTTC
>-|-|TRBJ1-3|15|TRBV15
CATSREGAPGNTIYF
TGTGCCACCAGCAGAGAGGGGGCGCCGGGAAACACCATATATTTT
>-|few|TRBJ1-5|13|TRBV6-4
CASSDPGNQPQHF
TGTGCCAGCAGTGACCCCGGGAATCAGCCCCAGCATTTT